The T cell receptor beta chain under discussion was sequenced for a study of shared T cell receptors in the human thymus. Libraries were prepared by immunoSEQ multiplex PCR; TCRdb keeps only in-frame clonotypes and omits some of them. The sample records 500,000 to 750,000 clones, approximately 90% being singletons. The V gene's germline CDR1 is SGHVS and CDR2 FQNEAQ. Losses at the gene ends were 5 bases for V and 5 bases for J; bases not matched to a gene: 9. There are 16 residues in the CDR3. These data are also associated with another study on human thymus T cells. That paper adds: Donor material was obtained from healthy Finnish infants undergoing corrective surgery for congenital heart defects. In unrelated individuals, thymic repertoires overlapped highly, according to related research.

The clonotype was recovered from a boy in the first two years of life with a congenital heart defect. Sequenced input: thymocytes. J is TRBJ1-1 and V is TRBV7-8, with TRBD1 identical over 12 bases. CDR3 sequence: CASSPPGTGGRTEAFF. Here the CDR3 DNA reads TGTGCCAGCAGCCCCCCCGGGACAGGGGGCCGTACTGAAGCTTTCTTT.